The count of the clone carrying this T cell receptor beta chain is one. The antigen remains undetermined. The repertoire was sequenced with immunoSEQ multiplex PCR; TCRdb's copy has only in-frame clones and lacks some. The sample holds some 20,000 clones, 65% to 75% seen once. This entry belongs to a study of OX40 agonist ivuxolimab in advanced cancers. Across the whole study: From roughly 23 to 85 years was the age range, with a mean of 60 years, and about 78% were male. Patients with prior anti-PD-1, anti-PD-L1 or anti-CTLA-4 therapy were eligible; about 41% had some. Whole-study findings and limits: Clonal expansion in partial responders at 0.1-3.0 mg/kg ranked among the lowest. Some patients who did not respond also had low normalized T-cell clonal expansion.

The V segment lost 0 bases and the J segment 4 bases; nucleotides outside the gene matches: 7. Germline V gene sequence: CDR1 MNHNS, CDR2 SASEGT. The CDR3 contains 17 residues. Sequencing used CD4+ or CD8+ T cells sorted from blood, obtained in a trial of the OX40 agonist ivuxolimab. The rearrangement links TRBV6-1 to TRBJ2-1; 9 nucleotides align to TRBD2. The receptor's source is an adult with an advanced solid tumor such as melanoma, head and neck, liver or kidney cancer. The CDR3 reads CASSEALLAGEYNEQFF. The CDR3 bases are TGTGCCAGCAGTGAAGCCCTACTAGCGGGCGAATACAATGAGCAGTTCTTC.